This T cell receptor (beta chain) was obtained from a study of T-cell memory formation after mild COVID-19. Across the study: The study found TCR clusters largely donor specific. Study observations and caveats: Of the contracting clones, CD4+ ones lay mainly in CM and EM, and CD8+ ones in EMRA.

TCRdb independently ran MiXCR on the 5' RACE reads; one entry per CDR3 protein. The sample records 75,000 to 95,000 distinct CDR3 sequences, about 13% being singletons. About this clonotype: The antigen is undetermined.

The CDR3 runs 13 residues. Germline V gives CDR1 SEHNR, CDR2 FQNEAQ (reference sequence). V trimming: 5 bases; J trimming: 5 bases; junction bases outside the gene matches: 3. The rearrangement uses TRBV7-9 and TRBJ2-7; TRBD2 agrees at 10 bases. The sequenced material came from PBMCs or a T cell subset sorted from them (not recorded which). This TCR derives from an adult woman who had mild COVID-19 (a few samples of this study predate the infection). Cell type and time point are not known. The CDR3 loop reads CASSRTSGHEQYF. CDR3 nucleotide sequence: TGTGCCAGCAGCCGGACTAGCGGACACGAGCAGTACTTC. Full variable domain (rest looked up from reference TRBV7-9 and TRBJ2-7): DTGVSQNPRHKITKRGQNVTFRCDPISEHNRLYWYRQTLGQGPEFLTYFQNEAQLEKSRLLSDRFSAERPKGSFSTLEIQRTEQGDSAMYLCASSRTSGHEQYFGPGTRLTVT.